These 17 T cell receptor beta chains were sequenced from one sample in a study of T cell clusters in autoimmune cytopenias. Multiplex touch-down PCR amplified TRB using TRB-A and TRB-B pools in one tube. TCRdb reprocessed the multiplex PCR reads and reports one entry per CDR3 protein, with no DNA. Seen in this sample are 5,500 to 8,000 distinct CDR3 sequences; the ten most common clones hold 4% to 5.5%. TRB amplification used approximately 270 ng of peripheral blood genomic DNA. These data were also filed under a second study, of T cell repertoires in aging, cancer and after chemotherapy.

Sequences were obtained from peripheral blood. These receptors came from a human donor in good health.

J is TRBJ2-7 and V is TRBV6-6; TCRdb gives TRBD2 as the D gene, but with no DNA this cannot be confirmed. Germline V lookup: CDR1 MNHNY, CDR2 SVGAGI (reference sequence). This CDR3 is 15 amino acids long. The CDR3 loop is CASTNQGGHTYEQYF.

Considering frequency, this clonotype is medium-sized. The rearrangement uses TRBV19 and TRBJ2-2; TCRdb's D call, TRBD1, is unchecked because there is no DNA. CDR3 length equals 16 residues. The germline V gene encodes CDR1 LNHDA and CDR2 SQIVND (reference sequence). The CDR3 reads CASRPRTGGDTGELFF.

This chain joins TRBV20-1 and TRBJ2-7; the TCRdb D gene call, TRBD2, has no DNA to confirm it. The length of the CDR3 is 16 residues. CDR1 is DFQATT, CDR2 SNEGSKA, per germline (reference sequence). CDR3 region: CSARGLAGGHPYEQYF.

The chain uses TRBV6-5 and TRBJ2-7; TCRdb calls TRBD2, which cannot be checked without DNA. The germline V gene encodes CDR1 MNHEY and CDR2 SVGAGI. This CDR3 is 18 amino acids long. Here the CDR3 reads CASSSQEPGGGYSYEQYF.

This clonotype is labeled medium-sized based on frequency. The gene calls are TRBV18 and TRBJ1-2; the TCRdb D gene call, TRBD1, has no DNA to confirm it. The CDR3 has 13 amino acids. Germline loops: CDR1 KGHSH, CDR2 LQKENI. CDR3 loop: CASSLKDSSGYTF. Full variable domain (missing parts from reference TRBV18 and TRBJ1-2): NAGVMQNPRHLVRRRGQEARLRCSPMKGHSHVYWYRQLPEEGLKFMVYLQKENIIDESGMPKERFSAEFPKEGPSILRIQQVVRGDSAAYFCASSLKDSSGYTFGSGTRLTVV.

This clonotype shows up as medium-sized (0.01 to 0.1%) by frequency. The CDR3 protein is CASSYGGVGYEQYF. The chain has TRBV6-5 and TRBJ2-7; TCRdb gives TRBD2 as the D gene, but with no DNA this cannot be confirmed. The CDR3 spans 14 residues. The germline CDR1 and CDR2 sequences are MNHEY and SVGAGI.

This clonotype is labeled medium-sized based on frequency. The chain's CDR3 is CASSPRGVPYEQYF. The chain couples TRBV6-5 to TRBJ2-7; TCRdb lists TRBD1, though no DNA is available to test this call. This CDR3 comprises 14 residues. Per germline, CDR1 MNHEY and CDR2 SVGAGI.

CDR3 amino acids: CAISGGRGRETQYF. This chain connects TRBV10-3 to TRBJ2-5; TCRdb selects TRBD2, and the lack of DNA leaves this call unchecked. The CDR3 sequence is 14 residues long. The V gene's germline CDR1 is ENHRY and CDR2 SYGVKD.

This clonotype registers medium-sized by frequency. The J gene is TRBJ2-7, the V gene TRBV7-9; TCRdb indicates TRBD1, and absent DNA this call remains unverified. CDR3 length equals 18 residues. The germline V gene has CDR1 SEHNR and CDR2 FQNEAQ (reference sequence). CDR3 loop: CASSPPGQGRSGLYEQYF. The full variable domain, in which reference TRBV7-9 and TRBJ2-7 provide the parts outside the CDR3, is DTGVSQNPRHKITKRGQNVTFRCDPISEHNRLYWYRQTLGQGPEFLTYFQNEAQLEKSRLLSDRFSAERPKGSFSTLEIQRTEQGDSAMYLCASSPPGQGRSGLYEQYFGPGTRLTVT.

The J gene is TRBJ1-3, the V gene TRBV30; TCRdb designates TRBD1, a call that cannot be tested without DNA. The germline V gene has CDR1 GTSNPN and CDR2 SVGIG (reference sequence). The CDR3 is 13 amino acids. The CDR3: CAWSQGAGNTIYF. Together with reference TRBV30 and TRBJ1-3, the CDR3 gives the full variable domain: SQTIHQWPATLVQPVGSPLSLECTVEGTSNPNLYWYRQAAGRGLQLLFYSVGIGQISSEVPQNLSASRPQDRQFILSSKKLLLSDSGFYLCAWSQGAGNTIYFGEGSWLTVV.

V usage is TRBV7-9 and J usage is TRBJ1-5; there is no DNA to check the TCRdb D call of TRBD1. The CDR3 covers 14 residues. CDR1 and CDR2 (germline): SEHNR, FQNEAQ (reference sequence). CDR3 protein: CASSLGTGLNPQHF.

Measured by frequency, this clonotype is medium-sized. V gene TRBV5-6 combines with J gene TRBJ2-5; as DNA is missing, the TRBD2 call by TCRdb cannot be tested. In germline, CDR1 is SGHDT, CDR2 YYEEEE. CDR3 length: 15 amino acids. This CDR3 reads CASSPTAGRGETQYF.

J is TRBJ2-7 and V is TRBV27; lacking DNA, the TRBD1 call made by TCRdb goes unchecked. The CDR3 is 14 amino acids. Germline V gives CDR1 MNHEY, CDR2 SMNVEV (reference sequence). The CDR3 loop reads CASSRDRPPYEQYF.

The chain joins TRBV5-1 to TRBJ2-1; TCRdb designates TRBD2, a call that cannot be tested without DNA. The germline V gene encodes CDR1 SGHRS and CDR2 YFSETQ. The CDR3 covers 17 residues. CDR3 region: CASSVGTSGGPHDEQFF.

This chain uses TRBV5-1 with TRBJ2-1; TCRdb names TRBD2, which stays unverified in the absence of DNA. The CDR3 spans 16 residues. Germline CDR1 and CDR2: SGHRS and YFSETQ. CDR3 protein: CASSLGGLAGVNEQFF.

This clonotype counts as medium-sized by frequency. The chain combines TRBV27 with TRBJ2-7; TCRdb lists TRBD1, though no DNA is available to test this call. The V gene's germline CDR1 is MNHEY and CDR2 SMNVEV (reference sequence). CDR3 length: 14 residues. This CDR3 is CASSPSDRGYEQYF.

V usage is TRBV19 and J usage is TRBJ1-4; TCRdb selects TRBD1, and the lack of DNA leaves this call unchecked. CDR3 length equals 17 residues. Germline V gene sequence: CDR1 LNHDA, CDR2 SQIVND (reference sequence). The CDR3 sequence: CASSPSHTGGTYEKLFF. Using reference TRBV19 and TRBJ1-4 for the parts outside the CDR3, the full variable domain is DGGITQSPKYLFRKEGQNVTLSCEQNLNHDAMYWYRQDPGQGLRLIYYSQIVNDFQKGDIAEGYSVSREKKESFPLTVTSAQKNPTAFYLCASSPSHTGGTYEKLFFGSGTQLSVL.